This entry concerns a single TCR beta chain. The antigen remains undetermined. Amplification used 60 Vbeta primers and 13 Jbeta primers. The table came from immunoSEQ multiplex PCR; TCRdb's copy has only in-frame clones and leaves some out. Found here are about 37,000 clones, 74% of them singletons; the top ten hold roughly 6.7%. The length of the CDR3 is 14 residues. Germline V gene lookup returns CDR1 MNHEY and CDR2 SMNVEV (reference sequence). V shed 5 bases, J shed 6 bases, and the junction held 5 bases outside the gene matches. The data derive from a study of cytomegalovirus exposure and HLA in healthy donors. Study-level points and caveats: The study recorded fewer than 200 TCR beta chains that were cytomegalovirus-associated.

The V gene is TRBV27, the J gene TRBJ2-3; TRBD2 agrees at 10 bases. Sequencing was performed on PBMCs. The receptor's source is a man under 40 in good health and CMV-seronegative. This CDR3 reads CASSKLAGRDTQYF. The CDR3 DNA reads as TGTGCCAGCAGTAAACTAGCGGGACGGGATACGCAGTATTTT.